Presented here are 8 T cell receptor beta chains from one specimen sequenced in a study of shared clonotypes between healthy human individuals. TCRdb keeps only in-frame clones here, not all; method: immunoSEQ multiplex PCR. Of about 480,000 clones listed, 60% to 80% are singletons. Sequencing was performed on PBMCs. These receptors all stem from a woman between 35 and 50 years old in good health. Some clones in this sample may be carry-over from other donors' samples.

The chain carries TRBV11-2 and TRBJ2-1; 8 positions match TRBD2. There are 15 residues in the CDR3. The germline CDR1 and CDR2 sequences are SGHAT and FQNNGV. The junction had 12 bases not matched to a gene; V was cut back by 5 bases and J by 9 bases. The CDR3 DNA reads TGTGCCAGCAGCGGACCGGGACTAGTGTCCCCTGAGCAGTTCTTC. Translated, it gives CASSGPGLVSPEQFF.

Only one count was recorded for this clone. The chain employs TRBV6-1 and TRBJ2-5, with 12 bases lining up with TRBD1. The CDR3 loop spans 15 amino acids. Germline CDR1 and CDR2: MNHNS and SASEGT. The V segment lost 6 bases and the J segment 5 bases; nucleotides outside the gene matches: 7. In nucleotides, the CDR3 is TGTGCCAGCAGGGCAGGGACAGGGGGCGTTGAGACCCAGTACTTC. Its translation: CASRAGTGGVETQYF.

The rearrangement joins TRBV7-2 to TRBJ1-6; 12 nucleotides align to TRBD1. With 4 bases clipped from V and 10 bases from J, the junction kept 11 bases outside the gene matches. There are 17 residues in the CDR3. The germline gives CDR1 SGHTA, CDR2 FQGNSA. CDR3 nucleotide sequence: TGTGCCAGCAGCTCTATTACCGGGACAGGGGGCGCGTCACCCCTCCACTTT. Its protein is CASSSITGTGGASPLHF. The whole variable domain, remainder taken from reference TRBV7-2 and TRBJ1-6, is GAGVSQSPSNKVTEKGKDVELRCDPISGHTALYWYRQSLGQGLEFLIYFQGNSAPDKSGLPSDRFSAERTGGSVSTLTIQRTQQEDSAVYLCASSSITGTGGASPLHFGNGTRLTVT.

Here the CDR3 reads CASSLHRGPETQYF. In DNA form, the CDR3 reads TGTGCCAGCAGCCTACACAGGGGTCCAGAGACCCAGTACTTC. The chain joins TRBV7-2 to TRBJ2-5, with 7 bases lining up with TRBD1. Germline assignment: CDR1 SGHTA and CDR2 FQGNSA. Trimming removed 5 bases from V and 4 bases from J; junction bases left unmatched: 7. CDR3 length: 14 amino acids.

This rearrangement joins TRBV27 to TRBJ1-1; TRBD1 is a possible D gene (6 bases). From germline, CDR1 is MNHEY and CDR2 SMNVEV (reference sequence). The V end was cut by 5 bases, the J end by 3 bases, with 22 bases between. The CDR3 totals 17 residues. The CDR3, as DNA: TGTGCCAGCAGTAGGGGGTACGGGGCACAGCATCACACTGAAGCTTTCTTT. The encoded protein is CASSRGYGAQHHTEAFF.

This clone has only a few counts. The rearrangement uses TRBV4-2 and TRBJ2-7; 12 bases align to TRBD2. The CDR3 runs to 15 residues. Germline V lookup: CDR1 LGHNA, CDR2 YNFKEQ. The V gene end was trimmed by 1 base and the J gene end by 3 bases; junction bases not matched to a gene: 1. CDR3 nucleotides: TGTGCCAGCAGCCAAGGGACTAGCGGGGACTACGAGCAGTACTTC. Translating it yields CASSQGTSGDYEQYF.

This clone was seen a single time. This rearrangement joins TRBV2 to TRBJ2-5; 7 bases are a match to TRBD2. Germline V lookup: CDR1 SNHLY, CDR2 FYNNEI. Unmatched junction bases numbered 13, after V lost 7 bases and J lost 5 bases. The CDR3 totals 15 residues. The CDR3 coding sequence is TGTGCCAGCACCTCTTCTAGCGGTTTTGGCGAGACCCAGTACTTC. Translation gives CASTSSSGFGETQYF.

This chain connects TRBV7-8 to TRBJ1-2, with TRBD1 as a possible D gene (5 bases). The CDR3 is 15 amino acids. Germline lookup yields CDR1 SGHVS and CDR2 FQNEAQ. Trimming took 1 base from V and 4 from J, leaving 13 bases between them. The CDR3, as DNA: TGTGCCAGCAGCTTAGACGCAGGGCCACCCTATGGCTACACCTTC. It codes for CASSLDAGPPYGYTF.